These T cell receptor beta chains were read from a single sample in a study of blood T cell repertoires in COVID-19. Assay: immunoSEQ multiplex PCR; the TCRdb copy retains only in-frame clones and omits some. The table has some 100,000 clones, around 90% seen once. Sequenced input: peripheral blood. The receptors were sampled from a man aged 50 to 60 with COVID-19, enrolled during active disease. CDR3s include the opening cysteine and the closing phenylalanine or tryptophan. D genes are given only for firm matches. The size field is filled for only some rows; it gives once, few, many or a size class.

J: TRBJ1-5; V: TRBV30; size: NA; D: NA; length: 13; CDR3: CAWSISGGQPQHF; DNA: TGTGCCTGGAGTATAAGCGGGGGACAGCCCCAGCATTTT
J: TRBJ1-2; V: TRBV18; size: NA; D: NA; length: 12; CDR3: CASSLQVYGYTF; DNA: TGTGCCAGCTCACTTCAGGTTTATGGCTACACCTTC
J: TRBJ1-5; V: TRBV28; size: NA; D: TRBD1; length: 13; CDR3: CASWDRAIKPQHF; DNA: TGTGCCAGCTGGGACAGGGCAATTAAGCCCCAGCATTTT
J: TRBJ2-7; V: TRBV2; size: NA; D: TRBD1; length: 15; CDR3: CASSERFTGGLEQYF; DNA: TGTGCCAGCAGTGAAAGGTTTACAGGGGGACTCGAGCAGTACTTC
J: TRBJ2-1; V: TRBV5-3; size: NA; D: NA; length: 17; CDR3: CARSITLCGECYNEQFF; DNA: TGTGCCAGAAGCATCACACTGTGTGGGGAGTGCTACAATGAGCAGTTCTTC
J: TRBJ1-3; V: TRBV18; size: NA; D: TRBD1; length: 17; CDR3: CASSLTIDRGSGNTIYF; DNA: TGTGCCAGCTCACTAACTATCGACAGGGGTTCTGGAAACACCATATATTTT
J: TRBJ2-5; V: TRBV10-2; size: NA; D: TRBD1; length: 17; CDR3: CASSEPRQGVGQETQYF; DNA: TGCGCCAGCAGTGAGCCTCGACAGGGGGTCGGTCAAGAGACCCAGTACTTC
J: TRBJ1-5; V: TRBV5-6; size: NA; D: NA; length: 16; CDR3: CASSKGWGLSNQPQHF; DNA: TGTGCCAGCAGCAAAGGGTGGGGGCTTAGCAATCAGCCCCAGCATTTT
J: TRBJ2-2; V: TRBV10-3; size: NA; D: TRBD2; length: 13; CDR3: CATRLAGDGELFF; DNA: TGTGCCACCCGTCTAGCGGGGGACGGGGAGCTGTTTTTT
J: TRBJ2-5; V: TRBV5-1; size: NA; D: TRBD2; length: 16; CDR3: CASSLGSGGAKETQYF; DNA: TGCGCCAGCAGCTTGGGTAGCGGGGGGGCCAAAGAGACCCAGTACTTC
J: TRBJ2-2; V: TRBV4-2; size: few; D: NA; length: 14; CDR3: CASRRGEETGELFF; DNA: TGTGCCAGCAGGCGAGGGGAGGAGACCGGGGAGCTGTTTTTT
J: TRBJ1-4; V: TRBV24-1; size: NA; D: NA; length: 16; CDR3: CATSEGGKPHNEKLFF; DNA: TGTGCCACCAGTGAGGGGGGAAAACCTCATAATGAAAAACTGTTTTTT
J: TRBJ1-2; V: TRBV29-1; size: few; D: TRBD1; length: 12; CDR3: CSVETGIGGYTF; DNA: TGCAGCGTTGAGACAGGGATAGGGGGCTACACCTTC
J: TRBJ1-2; V: TRBV25-1; size: NA; D: NA; length: 13; CDR3: CASSAAGFWGYTF; DNA: TGTGCCAGCAGCGCCGCGGGGTTTTGGGGCTACACCTTC
J: TRBJ1-5; V: TRBV19; size: NA; D: NA; length: 14; CDR3: CASRRGGAGQPQHF; DNA: TGTGCCAGTAGAAGAGGAGGCGCGGGTCAGCCCCAGCATTTT
J: TRBJ1-6; V: TRBV5-8; size: NA; D: NA; length: 16; CDR3: CASSLVPGGGNSPLHF; DNA: TGTGCCAGCAGCTTGGTGCCTGGGGGCGGTAATTCACCCCTCCACTTT
J: TRBJ2-7; V: TRBV5-1; size: once; D: TRBD1; length: 13; CDR3: CASSERTGYEQYF; DNA: TGCGCCAGCAGCGAAAGGACAGGCTACGAGCAGTACTTC
J: TRBJ1-6; V: TRBV5-8; size: few; D: NA; length: 14; CDR3: CASSFTGWRSPLHF; DNA: TGTGCCAGCAGTTTTACAGGGTGGCGTTCACCCCTCCACTTT
J: TRBJ2-5; V: TRBV5-1; size: NA; D: TRBD1; length: 14; CDR3: CASRTDRPQETQYF; DNA: TGCGCCAGCAGGACGGACAGGCCCCAAGAGACCCAGTACTTC
J: TRBJ1-1; V: TRBV18; size: many; D: NA; length: 15; CDR3: CASSQGRGMNTEAFF; DNA: TGTGCCAGCTCGCAGGGGAGGGGGATGAACACTGAAGCTTTCTTT
J: TRBJ2-7; V: TRBV3-1/TRBV3-2; size: NA; D: TRBD1; length: 16; CDR3: CASSLLGGQVSYEQYF; DNA: TGTGCCAGCAGCCTCCTAGGGGGACAGGTCTCCTACGAGCAGTACTTC
J: TRBJ1-2; V: TRBV10-2; size: NA; D: NA; length: 14; CDR3: CASSEGSRSTGYTF; DNA: TGCGCCAGCAGTGAAGGGAGTCGGTCCACTGGCTACACCTTC
J: TRBJ2-3; V: TRBV10-3; size: once; D: NA; length: 15; CDR3: CAISALGGSTDTQYF; DNA: TGTGCCATCAGTGCCCTCGGGGGTAGCACAGATACGCAGTATTTT
J: TRBJ1-5; V: TRBV28; size: few; D: NA; length: 15; CDR3: CASSPGQWSNQPQHF; DNA: TGTGCCAGCAGCCCCGGACAGTGGTCAAATCAGCCCCAGCATTTT
J: TRBJ1-2; V: TRBV5-8; size: few; D: NA; length: 13; CDR3: CASSNRNTGGYTF; DNA: TGTGCCAGCAGCAATAGAAATACGGGAGGCTACACCTTC
J: TRBJ1-1; V: TRBV24-1; size: NA; D: NA; length: 23; CDR3: CATRVIYCWAGPKAAVVNTEAFF; DNA: TGTGCCACCAGGGTGATTTACTGTTGGGCGGGGCCAAAGGCTGCCGTTGTGAACACTGAAGCTTTCTTT
J: TRBJ1-1; V: TRBV3-1/TRBV3-2; size: once; D: TRBD1; length: 17; CDR3: CASSPIVPGQGNTEAFF; DNA: TGTGCCAGCAGCCCAATTGTCCCGGGACAGGGGAACACTGAAGCTTTCTTT
J: TRBJ2-2; V: TRBV7-3; size: NA; D: TRBD1; length: 15; CDR3: CASSSRDRGTGELFF; DNA: TGTGCCAGCAGCTCCAGGGACAGGGGGACCGGGGAGCTGTTTTTT
J: TRBJ1-3; V: TRBV30; size: NA; D: NA; length: 15; CDR3: CAWSAPGDSGNTIYF; DNA: TGTGCCTGGAGTGCCCCCGGGGACTCTGGAAACACCATATATTTT
J: TRBJ2-1; V: TRBV10-3; size: NA; D: TRBD2; length: 13; CDR3: CATGGTSDNEQFF; DNA: TGTGCCACCGGGGGGACTAGCGACAATGAGCAGTTCTTC
J: TRBJ2-3; V: TRBV5-1; size: once; D: TRBD1; length: 15; CDR3: CASSPGQPNTDTQYF; DNA: TGCGCCAGCAGCCCGGGACAGCCGAACACAGATACGCAGTATTTT
J: TRBJ2-7; V: TRBV23-1; size: once; D: TRBD1; length: 14; CDR3: CASTGQARIYEQYF; DNA: TGCGCCAGCACCGGACAGGCGCGAATCTACGAGCAGTACTTC
J: TRBJ2-7; V: TRBV5-6; size: NA; D: TRBD2; length: 15; CDR3: CASSFRTSGGIEQYF; DNA: TGTGCCAGCAGCTTCCGGACTAGCGGGGGAATCGAGCAGTACTTC
J: TRBJ2-7; V: TRBV11-2; size: NA; D: NA; length: 16; CDR3: CASSARRARIVYEQYF; DNA: TGTGCCAGCAGCGCCCGGAGGGCTAGAATAGTCTACGAGCAGTACTTC
J: TRBJ2-7; V: TRBV9; size: NA; D: TRBD2; length: 15; CDR3: CASSAGGLAGDEQYF; DNA: TGTGCCAGCAGCGCGGGCGGACTAGCGGGGGACGAGCAGTACTTC
J: TRBJ1-1; V: TRBV18; size: NA; D: TRBD1; length: 13; CDR3: CASRGGLDTEAFF; DNA: TGTGCCAGTAGAGGGGGCCTAGACACTGAAGCTTTCTTT
J: TRBJ2-1; V: TRBV6-5; size: NA; D: TRBD2; length: 15; CDR3: CASSYGAGGFNEQFF; DNA: TGTGCCAGCAGTTACGGAGCGGGGGGTTTCAATGAGCAGTTCTTC
J: TRBJ1-6; V: TRBV4-1; size: NA; D: NA; length: 17; CDR3: CASSLEGLGGYNSPLHF; DNA: TGCGCCAGCAGCCTCGAGGGGCTCGGGGGCTATAATTCACCCCTCCACTTT
J: TRBJ1-6; V: TRBV6-2/TRBV6-3; size: NA; D: NA; length: 16; CDR3: CASSHGVSATNSPLHF; DNA: TGTGCCAGCAGCCACGGGGTCAGTGCCACGAATTCACCCCTCCACTTT
J: TRBJ1-3; V: TRBV7-8; size: NA; D: NA; length: 16; CDR3: CASSLANSISGNTIYF; DNA: TGTGCCAGCAGCTTAGCAAACAGCATATCTGGAAACACCATATATTTT
J: TRBJ2-3; V: TRBV11-3; size: once; D: TRBD2; length: 15; CDR3: CASSLDWGGTDTQYF; DNA: TGTGCCAGCAGCTTAGATTGGGGAGGGACAGATACGCAGTATTTT
J: TRBJ1-2; V: TRBV5-1; size: NA; D: TRBD1; length: 15; CDR3: CASSFGQGANYGYTF; DNA: TGCGCCAGCAGCTTCGGACAGGGGGCCAACTATGGCTACACCTTC
J: TRBJ2-2; V: TRBV19; size: NA; D: TRBD2; length: 14; CDR3: CASSILAGTGELFF; DNA: TGTGCCAGTAGTATTCTAGCGGGCACCGGGGAGCTGTTTTTT
J: TRBJ1-1; V: TRBV18; size: NA; D: NA; length: 15; CDR3: CASSPEQRMETEAFF; DNA: TGTGCCAGCTCACCAGAGCAGAGAATGGAGACTGAAGCTTTCTTT
J: TRBJ2-5; V: TRBV10-3; size: NA; D: NA; length: 14; CDR3: CAISPGTSWETQYF; DNA: TGTGCCATCAGCCCCGGGACATCGTGGGAGACCCAGTACTTC
J: TRBJ1-4; V: TRBV30; size: NA; D: NA; length: 14; CDR3: CAWSWTTTNEKLFF; DNA: TGTGCCTGGAGTTGGACAACAACTAATGAAAAACTGTTTTTT
J: TRBJ2-7; V: TRBV3-1/TRBV3-2; size: NA; D: TRBD2; length: 14; CDR3: CASSQGWGGAEQYF; DNA: TGTGCCAGCAGCCAAGGTTGGGGAGGGGCCGAGCAGTACTTC
J: TRBJ2-1; V: TRBV2; size: once; D: TRBD1; length: 15; CDR3: CASSESDRAINEQFF; DNA: TGTGCCAGCAGTGAGTCGGACAGGGCTATCAATGAGCAGTTCTTC
J: TRBJ1-1; V: TRBV2; size: NA; D: TRBD1; length: 17; CDR3: CASSELGGTGEFTEAFF; DNA: TGTGCCAGCAGTGAATTGGGGGGGACAGGGGAATTCACTGAAGCTTTCTTT
J: TRBJ2-4; V: TRBV10-2; size: NA; D: TRBD2; length: 19; CDR3: CASSPLPGLAGETKNIQYF; DNA: TGCGCCAGCAGTCCACTCCCGGGACTAGCGGGGGAAACCAAAAACATTCAGTACTTC
J: TRBJ1-4; V: TRBV7-2; size: NA; D: NA; length: 16; CDR3: CASSLDYTESDEKLFF; DNA: TGTGCCAGCAGCTTAGACTACACCGAGAGCGATGAAAAACTGTTTTTT
J: TRBJ1-1; V: TRBV10-3; size: NA; D: NA; length: 14; CDR3: CAISAAGVMTEAFF; DNA: TGTGCCATCAGTGCCGCAGGGGTGATGACTGAAGCTTTCTTT
J: TRBJ1-6; V: TRBV5-4; size: NA; D: NA; length: 12; CDR3: CASSFGNSPLHF; DNA: TGTGCCAGCAGCTTCGGTAATTCACCCCTCCACTTT